This T cell receptor (beta chain) is from a study of blood T cell repertoires in COVID-19 (dated by TCRdb to about 2020). For the study in its entirety: Collaborator samples came from the United States, Italy and Spain and covered acute and convalescent phases of COVID-19. Subjects who had been exposed to COVID-19, were actively infected with it, or had recovered from it provided the deeply sampled blood TCRbeta repertoires that made up the dataset. Samples came from the ongoing ImmuneRACE study (first 160 participants) plus 1,254 subjects from 6 global collaborators. Where available, HLA class I and class II types were obtained from metadata supplied by the sample provider rather than from assay-based typing. Nearly every sample came with metadata listing a de-identified subject ID, COVID-19 status, age in years and sex. The material from the prospective study consisted of cDNA or gDNA derived from T cells, B-cell-depleted T cells, or PBMCs. A freely available public database, intended as a resource for researchers studying the immune response to SARS-CoV-2, is where the repertoires were released.

Enrolling through a virtual design, the prospective study's participants ranged in age from roughly 18 to 89 years and lived across 24 United States geographic areas. In the prospective study, cohorts were assigned on the basis of participant-reported clinical history obtained from a screening survey and a study questionnaire. Each participant in the prospective study had whole blood, serum and a nasopharyngeal or oropharyngeal swab collected by mobile phlebotomists. Additional blood draws and questionnaires over an approximately 2-month period could optionally be provided by prospective study participants. Prospective study blood samples were shipped either frozen or at room temperature before DNA extraction. On this clone itself: There is no known antigen for this receptor. The sample holds no much larger clone one base away, and base qualities are not on file.

TCRbeta CDR3 regions were amplified from genomic DNA using the immunoSEQ Assay, a bias-controlled multiplex PCR. Under the source paper's analysis protocol: The number of nucleated cells in each sample was estimated from the amplification of reference gene primers within the assay. To quantify the absolute abundance of each unique TCRbeta CDR3 rearrangement, sequence reads were collapsed and filtered. For each sample, productive Simpson clonality was calculated as the square root of Simpson's diversity index across productive rearrangements. The immuneACCESS repertoire file appears here via TCRdb, limited to in-frame rearrangements. These files lack a portion of the clones; in checked studies, under half of the deficit traces to unresolved V genes, and the cause of the others is not known. The V and J calls and the clone size are those of that table, but D and trimming were determined from the DNA. This sample gives approximately 250,000 clones in total; around 84% of them show up just once. The leading ten clones occupy approximately 4% of the sample.

The paper as a whole reports these results and caveats: How much clinical and demographic metadata was included differed by source and by participant, and the metadata was provided uncurated.

The CDR3 has 14 amino acids, counting the end cysteine and phenylalanine. Just CDR3 DNA is preserved here, 42 bases in frame from base 1. Per the germline V gene, MGHRA is the CDR1 and YSYEKL is the CDR2. V and J lose 0 bases and 2 bases, and a span of 5 bases separates them. The chain employs TRBV4-1 and TRBJ2-1; no D gene is confidently identified. The TCR was taken from a man aged 25 to 45 with acute COVID-19. What was sequenced was PBMCs or T cells enriched from blood (not recorded which). At the DNA level, the sequence is TGCGCCAGCAGCCAAGACGCGGCCTACAATGAGCAGTTCTTC. Its protein reads: CASSQDAAYNEQFF.